This section outlines one T cell receptor beta chain sequence together with its context. The data originate from a study of blood T cell repertoires in COVID-19. At the level of the study: Acute and convalescent COVID-19 samples came from the United States, Italy and Spain.

The repertoire was sequenced with immunoSEQ multiplex PCR; TCRdb's copy has only in-frame clones and lacks some. The repertoire holds roughly 250,000 clones, with 80% to 85% as singletons. The V end was cut by 3 bases, the J end by 7 bases, with 21 bases between. The CDR3 is 16 amino acids. Germline CDR1 LNHDA, CDR2 SQIVND (reference sequence). Sequencing was done on a sample of peripheral blood. The V and J genes are TRBV19 and TRBJ1-2; tentative D call: TRBD1 (6 bases). This TCR came from a woman aged 35 to 49 who had recovered from COVID-19. CDR3 nucleotide sequence: TGTGCCAGTAGTATCCCTTCACAGGGAATATCGTCTGGCTACACCTTC. Residues: CASSIPSQGISSGYTF.